This T cell receptor beta chain was sequenced for a study of cytomegalovirus exposure and HLA in healthy donors (dated by TCRdb to the late 2010s). The study in broad terms: An earlier analysis of approximately 640 of the donors reported 250 to 300 Gb of sequence data and 120 million or so unique TCR beta sequences from about 180 million T cells. An early release covering 550 to 700 HLA-typed donors comprised approximately 290 gigabases of sequencing data and about 90 million unique TCR sequences. Of the approximately 400 genotyped donors, more than 75% were placed in the genetic ancestry cluster associated with self-reported Caucasian donors. The study aimed to test whether cataloging public T cell receptors could reveal signatures of past pathogen exposure. The study used immunosequencing to profile the T cell repertoires of approximately 640 subjects and linked those repertoires to cytomegalovirus serostatus. Besides the first cohort of approximately 710 subjects, a separate validation cohort made up of over a hundred different subjects was used. To predict cytomegalovirus infection status, the study brought together high-throughput TCR immunosequencing, statistical association of individual TCRs with disease status, and machine learning. A later analysis re-analyzed previously published TCR beta repertoires from approximately 700 donors and added high-resolution HLA genotyping to study TCR occurrence patterns. In the later analysis, no new phenotypic data were used to find candidate immune exposures; instead, reliance was placed on TCR beta sequences and their occurrence across donors. In an earlier analysis of 500 to 650 of the donors, high-throughput TCR beta sequencing was used to judge whether each TCR beta V gene segment behaved as functional or pseudogenic. Donor age, sex, ethnicity and CMV serostatus were compiled alongside the repertoire data. In a later genetic analysis, genome-wide SNP genotypes for 398 of the 666 donors were used, and that subset was treated as a discovery cohort. Every discovery cohort repertoire had been produced on one sequencing platform. HLA typing covered class I and class II loci at four-digit resolution. Typing coverage varied by locus: 629-630 donors for A, B, C, DRB1 and DQB1; about 520 for DQA1; over 600 for DPA1; roughly 450 for DPB1. A handful of DR-DQ haplotypes were handled as single units for association and clustering because linkage in the cohort was strong. Among about 390 genotyped donors of the cohort, an average of 235,054 unique TCR beta nucleotide sequences were sequenced per donor, 15% to 20% of them non-productive. Overall study outcomes, separate from this receptor: The sequencing pipeline was judged likely to have produced a cluster of highly shared sequence variants as a technical artifact. Most TCR sequences were observed very rarely across donors, whereas some public TCRs were present in many individuals. A further reported finding was that TCR beta sequences accurately predicted the HLA-A and HLA-B alleles for most subjects in the first cohort. A later analysis found that HLA-associated TCR beta chains were more clonally expanded and had lower generation probabilities than equally common non-associated chains. The only immune exposure information available for the cohort was CMV serostatus. About 15 rarely observed V segments, including chromosome 9 orphons, were excluded from the earlier analysis of approximately 500 of the donors because counts were too low. Linkage disequilibrium might explain the correlated functional status among segregating V segments, but an unknown experimental factor could not be ruled out. In an earlier analysis of 587 of the donors, most TCR beta V segments appeared in productive rearrangements about 87% or about 30% of the time, broadly matching IMGT annotations. Several of the top co-occurrence clusters appeared to be linked to parvovirus B19, influenza, CMV and Epstein-Barr virus, according to a later analysis. An association between a missense DCLRE1C variant and V-gene and J-gene trimming of TCR beta chains was found in a later genetic analysis and replicated in an independent cohort. Because HLA typing was unavailable for some donors at each locus, only the typed subset was used in association tests. Assigning TCR associations to individual alleles was difficult when HLA alleles, especially DR and DQ, strongly co-occurred. A few of the identified cytomegalovirus-associated TCR beta chains were confirmed in vitro to be specific for cytomegalovirus antigens. According to the authors, the approach could potentially be generalized to other disease states and immunological phenotypes. The classifier was reported to diagnose cytomegalovirus status with high specificity and sensitivity in both the original cohort and the validation cohort. Compared with the roughly 720-donor mean, donors in an Asian-associated ancestry cluster had fewer N-insertions in productive TCRs, according to a later genetic analysis. In the study, 164 TCR beta chains were listed as associated with cytomegalovirus. Only TCR beta chains were sequenced in this cohort, and the absence of alpha or paired-chain data limited detectable features. In a later analysis, the rate of TCR association differed among HLA loci, with DRB1 alleles having the most associated TCRs and HLA-C alleles having the fewest. The 87-base-pair reads could not distinguish some IMGT-functional V segments, including TRBV6-2 and TRBV6-3, so those segments were excluded. In a later analysis, most CMV-associated TCR beta chains were found to appear HLA-restricted, with HLA associations seemingly driven largely by CMV exposure. The presence/absence analyses assumed that sequencing depth was roughly uniform across donors, and that assumption may not be true. A later analysis associated approximately 17,000 TCR beta sequences with specific HLA alleles at a false discovery rate of 0.05.

The cohort comprised 670 or so healthy bone marrow donors. All cohort members were sampled while nominally healthy, although unrecorded immune exposures were likely present. The donor was CMV seronegative and belonged to the group of approximately 320 seronegative cohort members. A peripheral blood sample was collected from each donor, and TCR beta sequencing was performed on peripheral blood mononuclear cells. Genomic DNA extraction from the blood cell samples was performed with the Qiagen DNeasy Blood Extraction Kit. Receptor amplification or capture employed the immunoSEQ multiplex PCR assay. For the multiplex PCR, a mixture combining 60 forward primers for TCR Vbeta segments and 13 reverse primers for TCR Jbeta segments was used. A multiplex PCR assay on genomic DNA amplified the CDR3 region of rearranged TCR beta genes. Amplified TCR beta libraries were sequenced as 87-base-pair reads on the Illumina HiSeq System. The study's processing was this. A later analysis counted about 82 million unique TCR beta chains across the 650 to 800 repertoires, and roughly 10 million of these chains were shared by at least two donors. To remove PCR and sequencing errors, raw reads were error-corrected and collapsed into unique sequences using a nearest-neighbor algorithm that merged closely related sequences. To assign V, D and J gene segments, CDR3 sequences were aligned to IMGT reference sequences. Each retained sequence needed at least a six-nucleotide match to both a V gene segment and a J gene segment. A rearrangement counted as productive if the CDR3 had no stop codons and remained in frame with V and J, and every other rearrangement counted as non-productive. Following IMGT convention, CDR3 was defined as the stretch from the second conserved V-encoded cysteine to the conserved J-encoded phenylalanine. In an earlier analysis of around 600 of the donors, sequences lacking an unambiguous match to a single V gene segment were excluded. In an earlier analysis of around 600 of the donors, V segments were called functional above 56.7% productive rearrangements and were called segregating when the between-donor standard deviation exceeded 5%. A statistical classification framework was built to diagnose cytomegalovirus status from the catalog of TCR beta chain sequences. In a later analysis, TCR nucleotide sequences were compared against IMGT/GENE-DB human TR gene sequences so that V and J genes could be assigned. A later analysis assigned CDR3 sequences and most-parsimonious VDJ recombination scenarios with the TCRdist pipeline. In a later analysis, each TCR beta chain was defined by its CDR3 amino acid sequence together with its V-gene family, and reads without a unique V-gene family were excluded. To address suspected cross-contamination and a sequencing artifact, a later analysis removed approximately 600 highly shared, low-generation-probability nucleotide sequences. For each public chain, a later analysis derived a clonal expansion index from normalized ranks of inferred template counts within each repertoire. In a later analysis, generation probabilities were computed using a VDJ recombination model fitted to out-of-frame rearrangements, and the results were checked against IGoR. In a later analysis, hypergeometric tests were used to score TCR-TCR, TCR-HLA and TCR-CMV co-occurrence, with a repertoire-size bias correction applied to TCR pairs. A later analysis estimated false discovery rates by permuting HLA or CMV assignments 20 times. A later analysis grouped co-occurring TCRs with DBSCAN, adding TCRdist sequence similarity when clustering within HLA-allele-positive subsets. Co-occurrence clustering excluded repertoires with fewer than 30,000 or more than 120,000 public chains, plus five with anomalous nucleotide sharing. This immuneACCESS table, as held by TCRdb, lists in-frame sequences with V and J called but not all clones. Of the missing ones, under half trace to an unresolved V gene in checked studies; the others have no known cause. V, J and clone size were drawn from that table, and D and trimming were deduced from the DNA. The sample table shows about 200,000 clones, and roughly 85% are seen once. The ten largest make up less than 2.5% of the sample.

The CDR3 sequence holds 12 residues, the cysteine and phenylalanine included. The DNA shown is the 36-base CDR3, in frame from base 1. The germline V gene specifies MDHEN as CDR1 and SYDVKM as CDR2. V drops 4 bases and J drops 3 bases, leaving 7 bases in between. This clone was detected a few times. Its antigen specificity is not known. No much larger clonotype is one base removed from it; base qualities were not supplied. The receptor's source is a woman in her forties or fifties in good health and CMV-seronegative. The rearrangement joined TRBV28 to TRBJ2-7; there is no confident call for the D gene. The sequenced sample was PBMCs. The CDR3 protein is CASSSSYYEQYF. The DNA is TGTGCCAGCAGTTCCAGTTACTACGAGCAGTACTTC.